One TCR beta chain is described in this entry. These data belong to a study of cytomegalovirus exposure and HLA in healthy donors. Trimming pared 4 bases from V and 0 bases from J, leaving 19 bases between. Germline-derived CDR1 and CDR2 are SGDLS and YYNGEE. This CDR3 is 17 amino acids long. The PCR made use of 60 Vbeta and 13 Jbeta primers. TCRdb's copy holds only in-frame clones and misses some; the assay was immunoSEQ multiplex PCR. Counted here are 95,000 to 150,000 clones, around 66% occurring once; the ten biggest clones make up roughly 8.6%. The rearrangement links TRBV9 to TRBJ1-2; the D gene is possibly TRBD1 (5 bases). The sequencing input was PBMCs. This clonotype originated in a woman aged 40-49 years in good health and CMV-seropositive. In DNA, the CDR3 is TGTGCCAGCAGCTTCCGGGACTACCCCCACACTAACTATGGCTACACCTTC. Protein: CASSFRDYPHTNYGYTF.